Sequencing of this TCR beta chain was carried out in a study of cytomegalovirus exposure and HLA in healthy donors. V lost 2 bases and J lost 4, with 5 bases in between. The CDR3 length is 13 residues. Germline lookup yields CDR1 SGHTA and CDR2 FQGTGA. PCR involved 60 Vbeta and 13 Jbeta primers. The method was immunoSEQ multiplex PCR; TCRdb's version includes in-frame clones alone and lacks a portion of them. The sample lists about 130,000 clones, 60% to 85% seen once, with approximately 1.2% in the top ten. The J gene is TRBJ2-2, the V gene TRBV7-3, with D tentatively TRBD1 (5 bases). The sequenced material came from PBMCs. This TCR came from a female donor in good health and CMV-seronegative. The CDR3 region is CASSLQGTGELFF. CDR3 DNA: TGTGCCAGCAGCTTACAGGGCACCGGGGAGCTGTTTTTT.